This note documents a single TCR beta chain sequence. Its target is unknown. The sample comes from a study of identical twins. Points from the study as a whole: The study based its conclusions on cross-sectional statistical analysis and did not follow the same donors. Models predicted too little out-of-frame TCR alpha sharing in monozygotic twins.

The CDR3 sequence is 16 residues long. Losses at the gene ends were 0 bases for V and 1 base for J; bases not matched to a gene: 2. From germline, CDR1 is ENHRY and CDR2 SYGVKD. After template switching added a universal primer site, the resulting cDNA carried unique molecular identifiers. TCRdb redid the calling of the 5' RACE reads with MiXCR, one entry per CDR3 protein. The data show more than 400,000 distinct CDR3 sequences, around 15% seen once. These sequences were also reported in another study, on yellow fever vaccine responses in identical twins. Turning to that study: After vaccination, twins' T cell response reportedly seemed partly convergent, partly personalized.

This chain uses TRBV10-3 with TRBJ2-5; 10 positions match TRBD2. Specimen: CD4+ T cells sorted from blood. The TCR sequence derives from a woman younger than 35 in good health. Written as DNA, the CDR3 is TGTGCCATCAGTGAGTCCCAGCGGGGGGGCCAAGAGACCCAGTACTTC. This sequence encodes CAISESQRGGQETQYF.